These 27 T cell receptor beta chains originate from one sample sequenced in a study of healthy donors' naive CD4 and CD8 T cells. TCR libraries were built from about 520 ng of total RNA by linear amplification. TCRdb re-analysed the reads in MiXCR, keeping a single row per CDR3 protein. The sample carries some 190,000 distinct CDR3 sequences, 65% to 75% recorded once. The sample consisted of naive CD4+ and CD8+ T cells sorted from blood, pooled from several donors. Receptor source: a pool of human donors in good health; the sample pools cells from several healthy donors.

The chain employs TRBV6-5 and TRBJ2-1; the match to TRBD2 covers 9 bases. With V trimmed by 6 bases and J by 1 base, 7 bases remained unmatched. The CDR3 is 16 residues long. Per the germline V gene, CDR1 is MNHEY and CDR2 is SVGAGI. The CDR3 DNA sequence: TGTGCCAGCAGCTCAGGACTAGCGATGTCCTACAATGAGCAGTTCTTC. It codes for CASSSGLAMSYNEQFF.

The chain has TRBV4-2 and TRBJ2-7; perhaps TRBD2 as D (6 bases). CDR3 length: 17 amino acids. V was cut by 5 bases and J by 3 bases, with 23 bases left in between. Germline V lookup: CDR1 LGHNA, CDR2 YNFKEQ. The CDR3 DNA reads TGTGCCAGCAGCGAACTAAGAGCCGGGACTTCTTACTACGAGCAGTACTTC. Residues: CASSELRAGTSYYEQYF.

V usage is TRBV5-4 and J usage is TRBJ2-7; no firm D call. V lost 0 bases, J lost 3 bases, and 7 bases lay in between. Germline V gene data show CDR1 as SGHNT and CDR2 as YYREEE (reference sequence). This CDR3 region has 13 residues. The CDR3 DNA follows: TGTGCCAGCAGCTTGGGGGCGCTCTACGAGCAGTACTTC. Translation: CASSLGALYEQYF.

The gene calls are TRBV7-9 and TRBJ2-1; tentatively, D is TRBD2 (6 bases). The CDR3 is 17 residues long. The V end was cut by 1 base, the J end by 3 bases, with 16 bases between. Per germline, CDR1 SEHNR and CDR2 FQNEAQ (reference sequence). CDR3 sequence: CASSLGLRDRIYNEQFF. Written as DNA, the CDR3 is TGTGCCAGCAGCTTAGGGTTGCGGGATAGGATCTACAATGAGCAGTTCTTC. Looking up the rest from reference TRBV7-9 and TRBJ2-1 gives the full variable domain: DTGVSQNPRHKITKRGQNVTFRCDPISEHNRLYWYRQTLGQGPEFLTYFQNEAQLEKSRLLSDRFSAERPKGSFSTLEIQRTEQGDSAMYLCASSLGLRDRIYNEQFFGPGTRLTVL.

This chain connects TRBV6-5 to TRBJ2-5; D is unresolved. The germline V gene has CDR1 MNHEY and CDR2 SVGAGI. The CDR3 extends over 14 amino acids. Trimming shortened V by 2 bases and J by 6 bases, and 13 bases separated the two germline ends. CDR3 loop: CASSYGYPLQTQYF. CDR3 DNA: TGTGCCAGCAGTTACGGGTACCCCCTACAGACCCAGTACTTC.

The chain couples TRBV4-2 to TRBJ1-5; perhaps TRBD1 as D (6 bases). CDR1 LGHNA and CDR2 YNFKEQ come from the germline V gene. This CDR3 has 16 residues. Trimming cost V 1 base and J 4 bases, with 14 bases left between them. The CDR3: CASSQGNRATNQPQHF. CDR3 nucleotides: TGTGCCAGCAGCCAAGGTAACAGGGCTACTAATCAGCCCCAGCATTTT.

The chain employs TRBV6-5 and TRBJ2-2, with 12 bases identical to TRBD2. V shed 2 bases, J shed 5 bases, and the junction held 9 bases outside the gene matches. The CDR3 covers 18 residues. The V gene's germline CDR1 is MNHEY and CDR2 SVGAGI. In nucleotides, the CDR3 is TGTGCCAGCAGTTACCTTAGACTAGCGGGGGACCTAACCGGGGAGCTGTTTTTT. Translated, it gives CASSYLRLAGDLTGELFF.

The chain uses TRBV19 and TRBJ2-1; 7 bases fit TRBD1. This CDR3 comprises 15 residues. The V and J ends lost 5 bases and 2 bases, in that order; junction bases with no gene match: 6. CDR1 and CDR2 from the germline V gene are LNHDA and SQIVND (reference sequence). CDR3 DNA: TGTGCCAGTAGTGAACGAGGGGGCCCCTACAATGAGCAGTTCTTC. Translated: CASSERGGPYNEQFF.

The genes are TRBV19 and TRBJ2-5, with 9 bases aligning to TRBD1. CDR3 size: 15 residues. V was clipped by 4 bases and J by 5 bases; unmatched bases: 8. Germline assignment: CDR1 LNHDA and CDR2 SQIVND (reference sequence). In nucleotides, the CDR3 is TGTGCCAGTAGTAACCAGAAAGGGACAGGGGAGACCCAGTACTTC. This encodes CASSNQKGTGETQYF.

This sequence joins TRBV29-1 and TRBJ1-2; D is unclear. From germline, CDR1 is SQVTM and CDR2 ANQGSEA. CDR3 size: 13 residues. Trimming pared 0 bases from V and 11 bases from J, leaving 16 bases between. CDR3 sequence reads: CSVEDRPGSGYTF. As DNA, the CDR3 is TGCAGCGTTGAAGATCGCCCGGGCTCGGGGTACACCTTC.

The chain uses TRBV19 and TRBJ1-5, with D possibly matching TRBD1 (5 bases). V gave up 5 bases and J gave up 5 bases, with 13 bases separating them. The CDR3 totals 14 residues. Germline lookup yields CDR1 LNHDA and CDR2 SQIVND (reference sequence). The CDR3 DNA follows: TGTGCCAGTAGTCCTGGGGGTTTGGATCAGCCCCAGCATTTT. Translating it yields CASSPGGLDQPQHF. Full variable domain (outside the CDR3, taken from reference TRBV19 and TRBJ1-5): DGGITQSPKYLFRKEGQNVTLSCEQNLNHDAMYWYRQDPGQGLRLIYYSQIVNDFQKGDIAEGYSVSREKKESFPLTVTSAQKNPTAFYLCASSPGGLDQPQHFGDGTRLSIL.

CDR3 in amino acids: CASIFPGRPNTEAFF. In nucleotides, the CDR3 is TGTGCCAGTATTTTCCCCGGGAGGCCGAACACTGAAGCTTTCTTT. The chain employs TRBV19 and TRBJ1-1; no clear D gene. The germline gives CDR1 LNHDA, CDR2 SQIVND (reference sequence). The CDR3 is 15 residues long. V gave up 7 bases and J gave up 1 base, with 16 bases separating them.

V and J are TRBV4-3 and TRBJ2-4; 7 bases line up with TRBD1. The CDR3 is made up of 18 amino acids. Germline-derived CDR1 and CDR2 are LGHNA and YSLEER. V lost 0 bases and J lost 0; bases outside the gene matches: 8. The CDR3 sequence is CASSQEPPGQLAKNIQYF. CDR3 coding DNA: TGCGCCAGCAGCCAAGAGCCGCCGGGACAGTTAGCCAAAAACATTCAGTACTTC.

This clonotype showed up just a few times. V and J are TRBV6-2 or TRBV6-3 and TRBJ2-1, with TRBD1 as a possible D gene (6 bases). V lost 2 bases to trimming and J lost 12 bases, with 14 bases between them. CDR1 is MNHEY, CDR2 SVGEGT, per germline. This CDR3 has 13 residues. CDR3 sequence reads: CASSYGGQLGQFF. CDR3 in DNA: TGTGCCAGCAGTTACGGGGGCCAGCTAGGGCAGTTCTTC.

The rearrangement uses TRBV14 and TRBJ2-6; D ambiguous. The CDR3 runs 15 residues. Germline-derived CDR1 and CDR2 are SGHDN and FVKESK. The V end lost 4 bases, the J end lost 0 bases, and 7 bases lay between the germline ends. Written as DNA, the CDR3 is TGTGCCAGCAGCCGAAGTCGCTCTGGGGCCAACGTCCTGACTTTC. Its translation: CASSRSRSGANVLTF.

The table lists this clonotype with a few counts. V is TRBV19 and J is TRBJ1-1; no reliable D call. V was clipped by 6 bases and J by 1 base, with 9 bases between them. The CDR3 has 13 amino acids. Per germline, CDR1 LNHDA and CDR2 SQIVND (reference sequence). The chain's CDR3 is CASRGSGNTEAFF. CDR3 nucleotides: TGTGCCAGTAGGGGATCAGGGAACACTGAAGCTTTCTTT.

Worth noting for this clonotype: At one end the junction does not follow the germline gene, possibly because of a read error. The CDR3 sequence: CASSQELPGVETKAFF. The CDR3 coding sequence is TGCGCCAGCAGCCAAGAACTCCCCGGGGTTGAGACTAAAGCTTTCTTT. The chain is built from TRBV4-2 and TRBJ1-1; D unresolved. The CDR3 consists of 16 residues. Germline loops: CDR1 LGHNA, CDR2 YNFKEQ.

J is TRBJ2-7 and V is TRBV27; perhaps TRBD1 as D (6 bases). CDR3 length: 14 residues. Trimming took 5 bases from V and 5 from J, leaving 16 bases between them. Germline CDR1 MNHEY, CDR2 SMNVEV (reference sequence). The CDR3 region is CASSLEAGGNEQYF. CDR3 nucleotides: TGTGCCAGCAGTCTGGAGGCTGGGGGCAACGAGCAGTACTTC.

This clonotype was observed a few times. The chain joins TRBV6-5 to TRBJ2-7, with TRBD2 matching 14 bases. Trimming cost V 1 base and J 1 base; bases outside gene matches: 12. Germline values: CDR1 MNHEY, CDR2 SVGAGI. This CDR3 is built from 20 residues. CDR3 sequence: CASSYLTPGTSGRGSYEQYF. The CDR3 coding sequence is TGTGCCAGCAGTTACTTGACCCCAGGGACTAGCGGGAGAGGGTCCTACGAGCAGTACTTC.

This clonotype appeared once. The chain carries TRBV6-6 and TRBJ1-5; D is possibly TRBD1 (5 bases). Between the trimmed V and J ends, which lost 8 bases and 3 bases, there was a span of 14 bases. Germline CDR1 is MNHNY and CDR2 is SVGAGI (reference sequence). The CDR3 is 14 amino acids. Here the CDR3 DNA reads TGTGCCAGCGGGGGATTGGAATACAATCAGCCCCAGCATTTT. As protein: CASGGLEYNQPQHF.

The chain uses TRBV4-1 and TRBJ2-2; D not certain. V was pared by 5 bases and J by 6 bases, with 16 bases between. The CDR3 covers 15 residues. Germline V gene sequence: CDR1 MGHRA, CDR2 YSYEKL. CDR3 in amino acids: CASSYRVIRAGELFF. CDR3 in DNA: TGCGCCAGCAGCTACCGGGTGATTAGGGCCGGGGAGCTGTTTTTT.

This clonotype was detected only a few times. The chain recombines TRBV12-3 or TRBV12-4 with TRBJ1-5, with D possibly being TRBD1 (5 bases). This CDR3 is 15 amino acids long. Trimming stripped 3 bases from V and 4 bases from J, with 13 bases between. The DNA for the CDR3 is TGTGCCAGCAGTTTCGTATATGGGGGGAATCAGCCCCAGCATTTT. Translating it yields CASSFVYGGNQPQHF.

The CDR3, as DNA: TGTGCCAGTAGTTTCTCCGTAAGGAACCACGAGCAGTACTTC. Its protein is CASSFSVRNHEQYF. The rearrangement joins TRBV19 to TRBJ2-7; no reliable D call. The CDR3 is 14 amino acids. The germline CDR1 and CDR2 sequences are LNHDA and SQIVND (reference sequence). V lost 5 bases and J lost 5, with 16 bases in between.

The chain uses TRBV19 and TRBJ2-7, with D unclear. Trimming left V 1 base short and J 1 base short, with 11 bases between. Germline V gene data show CDR1 as LNHDA and CDR2 as SQIVND (reference sequence). This CDR3 region has 15 residues. The CDR3 here is CASSIVGDLSYEQYF. CDR3 nucleotides: TGTGCCAGTAGTATAGTAGGAGACCTATCCTACGAGCAGTACTTC.

The V call is TRBV19, the J call TRBJ2-7, with 10 nucleotides matching TRBD2. After removal of 7 bases from V and 3 bases from J, the junction contained 9 bases not matched to a gene. Looked up from germline, CDR1 is LNHDA and CDR2 is SQIVND (reference sequence). The CDR3 consists of 15 residues. CDR3 amino acids: CASTRTSGLGYEQYF. The CDR3 DNA reads as TGTGCCAGTACCCGGACTAGCGGTTTGGGCTACGAGCAGTACTTC.

The gene calls are TRBV6-5 and TRBJ1-2; D ambiguous. V shed 0 bases and J shed 10 bases, with 15 bases lying between them. Germline CDR1 is MNHEY and CDR2 is SVGAGI. The CDR3 runs 14 residues. CDR3 sequence (DNA): TGTGCCAGCAGTTACTCGGTGCCCGGGGAGGACTACACCTTC. Amino acid sequence: CASSYSVPGEDYTF.

This clonotype was detected a few times. The rearrangement joins TRBV5-6 to TRBJ2-7; D call uncertain. V dropped 0 bases and J dropped 4 bases, with 5 bases sitting between them. The CDR3 has 12 amino acids. Germline V CDR1 and CDR2: SGHDT, YYEEEE. This CDR3 reads CASSLEQYEQYF. The CDR3 bases are TGTGCCAGCAGCTTGGAGCAGTACGAGCAGTACTTC.